Listed below are T cell receptor beta chains from one sample, sequenced in a study of T cells in Graves' hyperthyroidism and ophthalmopathy. MiXCR, run by TCRdb on the multiplex PCR reads, gives a single entry per CDR3 protein. The table shows under 800,000 distinct CDR3 sequences, with 14% occurring only once. What was sequenced was blood. The receptor set was obtained from a woman aged 18-30 years with Graves' hyperthyroidism. CDR3s include the opening cysteine and the closing phenylalanine or tryptophan. Fields, in order: D gene, V gene, clone size, J gene, CDR3 protein, CDR3 DNA. D genes are given only for firm matches. For some rows the clone size is stated as once, few or many, or as a class when expanded; others skip it.

D: .; V: TRBV12-3/TRBV12-4; size: many; J: TRBJ2-7; CDR3: CASSSGLYEQYF; DNA: TGTGCCAGCAGTTCGGGACTCTACGAGCAGTACTTC
D: .; V: TRBV4-1; size: few; J: TRBJ2-2; CDR3: CASSPLALNTGELFF; DNA: TGCGCCAGCAGCCCTCTAGCGCTGAACACCGGGGAGCTGTTTTTT
D: .; V: TRBV4-1; size: .; J: TRBJ1-2; CDR3: CASSQPGQRVNYGYTF; DNA: TGCGCCAGCAGCCAACCTGGACAACGAGTGAACTATGGCTACACCTTC
D: .; V: TRBV19; size: few; J: TRBJ2-3; CDR3: CASSQPRVGGTDTQYF; DNA: TGTGCCAGTAGCCAACCTAGGGTAGGGGGCACAGATACGCAGTATTTT
D: .; V: TRBV27; size: .; J: TRBJ1-5; CDR3: CASGLNQPQHF; DNA: TGTGCCAGCGGCTTAAATCAGCCCCAGCATTTT
D: TRBD2; V: TRBV20-1; size: many; J: TRBJ2-1; CDR3: CSARPAGGSYNEQFF; DNA: TGCAGTGCTAGGCCTGCGGGAGGGTCCTACAATGAGCAGTTCTTC
D: TRBD1; V: TRBV12-3/TRBV12-4; size: many; J: TRBJ1-5; CDR3: CASSRSGTGSNQPQHF; DNA: TGTGCCAGCAGTAGAAGCGGGACAGGGTCCAATCAGCCCCAGCATTTT
D: .; V: TRBV7-9; size: few; J: TRBJ1-1; CDR3: CASSVPGENTEAFF; DNA: TGTGCCAGCAGTGTCCCAGGGGAGAACACTGAAGCTTTCTTT
D: .; V: TRBV7-9; size: few; J: TRBJ2-7; CDR3: CASGTFRDAYEQYF; DNA: TGTGCCAGCGGAACCTTCCGGGACGCCTACGAGCAGTACTTC
D: .; V: TRBV9; size: few; J: TRBJ2-2; CDR3: CASSAYGGGELFF; DNA: TGTGCCAGCAGCGCCTATGGGGGTGGGGAGCTGTTTTTT
D: TRBD2; V: TRBV19; size: .; J: TRBJ2-2; CDR3: CASSIVWASGRNGELFF; DNA: TGTGCCAGTAGTATTGTTTGGGCTAGCGGGAGGAACGGGGAGCTGTTTTTT
D: TRBD1; V: TRBV6-5; size: .; J: TRBJ2-6; CDR3: CASSSAGQGSGANVLTF; DNA: TGTGCCAGCAGTTCCGCGGGACAGGGATCTGGGGCCAACGTCCTGACTTTC
D: TRBD1; V: TRBV18; size: many; J: TRBJ1-2; CDR3: CASSRTGAYGYTF; DNA: TGTGCCAGCTCACGGACAGGCGCCTATGGCTACACCTTC
D: TRBD1; V: TRBV7-4; size: many; J: TRBJ2-5; CDR3: CASSFVTGVEETQYF; DNA: TGTGCCAGCAGCTTCGTGACAGGGGTTGAAGAGACCCAGTACTTC
D: TRBD2; V: TRBV12-3/TRBV12-4; size: few; J: TRBJ2-2; CDR3: CASSWRLAGPQTLNTGELFF; DNA: TGTGCCAGCAGTTGGCGACTAGCGGGTCCCCAGACTCTGAACACCGGGGAGCTGTTTTTT
D: TRBD2; V: TRBV6-2/TRBV6-3; size: .; J: TRBJ2-3; CDR3: CASSYRRLAGVLGTDTQYF; DNA: TGTGCCAGCAGTTACCGGCGGCTAGCGGGAGTGCTGGGTACAGATACGCAGTATTTT
D: .; V: TRBV12-3/TRBV12-4; size: many; J: TRBJ2-3; CDR3: CASRRQYSTDTQYF; DNA: TGTGCCAGCAGAAGACAGTATAGCACAGATACGCAGTATTTT
D: .; V: TRBV11-3; size: few; J: TRBJ1-4; CDR3: CASSSGLSHLEKLFF; DNA: TGTGCCAGCAGCTCCGGACTTTCTCATCTGGAAAAACTGTTTTTT
D: .; V: TRBV6-5; size: .; J: TRBJ1-4; CDR3: CASSYLGQNEKLFF; DNA: TGTGCCAGCAGTTACCTCGGACAGAATGAAAAACTGTTTTTT
D: .; V: TRBV6-1; size: .; J: TRBJ1-1; CDR3: CASTQGPLNTEAFF; DNA: TGTGCCAGCACCCAAGGACCGTTGAACACTGAAGCTTTCTTT
D: .; V: TRBV20-1; size: many; J: TRBJ2-7; CDR3: CSARGGGIHYEQYF; DNA: TGCAGTGCTAGAGGTGGTGGGATCCACTACGAGCAGTACTTC
D: .; V: TRBV3-1; size: many; J: TRBJ1-6; CDR3: CASSQVGLTPLHF; DNA: TGTGCCAGCAGCCAAGTAGGGCTGACACCCCTCCACTTT
D: .; V: TRBV24-1; size: many; J: TRBJ2-3; CDR3: CATSDFGTDTQYF; DNA: TGTGCCACCAGTGATTTTGGCACAGATACGCAGTATTTT
D: TRBD1; V: TRBV6-2/TRBV6-3; size: .; J: TRBJ2-2; CDR3: CASNYRGTGELFF; DNA: TGTGCCAGTAATTACAGGGGGACCGGGGAGCTGTTTTTT
D: .; V: TRBV27; size: many; J: TRBJ2-3; CDR3: CARTGVTGPRTDTQYF; DNA: TGTGCCAGGACCGGTGTTACGGGACCTCGCACAGATACGCAGTATTTT
D: .; V: TRBV7-3; size: .; J: TRBJ2-1; CDR3: CASSLTQGASYNEQFF; DNA: TGTGCCAGCAGCTTAACCCAAGGGGCCTCCTACAATGAGCAGTTCTTC
D: .; V: TRBV5-8; size: many; J: TRBJ1-2; CDR3: CASSLQYGYTF; DNA: TGTGCCAGCAGCTTGCAGTATGGCTACACCTTC
D: TRBD1; V: TRBV29-1; size: .; J: TRBJ1-2; CDR3: CSATGQDYGYTF; DNA: TGCAGCGCCACGGGACAGGACTATGGCTACACCTTC
D: TRBD2; V: TRBV2; size: .; J: TRBJ2-3; CDR3: CASSSGLAGPTDTQYF; DNA: TGTGCCAGCAGTTCCGGACTAGCGGGACCCACAGATACGCAGTATTTT